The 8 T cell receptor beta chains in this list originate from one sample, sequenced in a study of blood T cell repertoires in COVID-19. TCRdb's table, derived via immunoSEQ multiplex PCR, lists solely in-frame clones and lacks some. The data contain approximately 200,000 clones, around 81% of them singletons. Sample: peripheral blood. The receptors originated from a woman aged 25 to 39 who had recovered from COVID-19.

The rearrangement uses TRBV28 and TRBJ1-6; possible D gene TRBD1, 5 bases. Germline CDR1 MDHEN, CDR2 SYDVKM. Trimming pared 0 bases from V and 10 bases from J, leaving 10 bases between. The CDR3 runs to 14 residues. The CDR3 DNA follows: TGTGCCAGCAGTTTATGGGCAGGGAAATCACCCCTCCACTTT. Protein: CASSLWAGKSPLHF.

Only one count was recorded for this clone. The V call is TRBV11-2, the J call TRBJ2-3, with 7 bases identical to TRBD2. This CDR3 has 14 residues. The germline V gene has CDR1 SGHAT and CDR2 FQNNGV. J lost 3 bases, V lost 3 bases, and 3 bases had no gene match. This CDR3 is CASSLAGDTDTQYF. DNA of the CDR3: TGTGCCAGCAGCTTGGCGGGAGATACAGATACGCAGTATTTT.

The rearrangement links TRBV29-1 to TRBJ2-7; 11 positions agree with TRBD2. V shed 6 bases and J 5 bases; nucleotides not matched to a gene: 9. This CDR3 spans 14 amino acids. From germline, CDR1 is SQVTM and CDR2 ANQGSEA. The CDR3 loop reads CSVARTSGLHEQYF. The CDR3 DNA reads TGCAGCGTCGCGAGGACTAGCGGGCTTCACGAGCAGTACTTC.

The CDR3 nucleotides read TGTGCCAGCAGCCGGGACAGGGACTTAAACATTCAGTACTTC. Protein product: CASSRDRDLNIQYF. The chain links TRBV5-6 to TRBJ2-4; 9 positions match TRBD1. J was trimmed by 6 bases and V by 4 bases; bases with no gene match: 5. This CDR3 is 14 amino acids long. Germline loops: CDR1 SGHDT, CDR2 YYEEEE.

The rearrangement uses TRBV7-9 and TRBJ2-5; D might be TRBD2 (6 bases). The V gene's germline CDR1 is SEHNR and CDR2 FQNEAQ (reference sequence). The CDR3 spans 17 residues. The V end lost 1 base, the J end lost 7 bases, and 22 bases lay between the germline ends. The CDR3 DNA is TGTGCCAGCAGCTTAGAACTGCTCTCCTATTTGGGGGGGACCCAGTACTTC. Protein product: CASSLELLSYLGGTQYF.

In DNA form, the CDR3 reads TGTGCCAGCTCCCAAAGCGGGGCCAAGGATGGAAACACCATATATTTT. Protein sequence: CASSQSGAKDGNTIYF. The V call is TRBV18, the J call TRBJ1-3; weak D call: TRBD1 (5 bases). Germline V CDR1 and CDR2: KGHSH, LQKENI. This CDR3 is built from 16 residues. Trimming stripped 6 bases from V and 3 bases from J, with 18 bases between.

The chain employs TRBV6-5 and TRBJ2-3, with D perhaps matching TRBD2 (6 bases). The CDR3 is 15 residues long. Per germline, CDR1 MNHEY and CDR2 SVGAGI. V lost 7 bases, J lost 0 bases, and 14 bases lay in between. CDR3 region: CASIGLATSTDTQYF. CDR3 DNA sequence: TGTGCCAGCATCGGGCTAGCGACTAGCACAGATACGCAGTATTTT.

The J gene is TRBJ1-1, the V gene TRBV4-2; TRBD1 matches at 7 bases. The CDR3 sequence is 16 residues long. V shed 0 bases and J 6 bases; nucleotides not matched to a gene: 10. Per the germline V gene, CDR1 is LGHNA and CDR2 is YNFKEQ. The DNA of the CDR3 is TGTGCCAGCAGCCAAGATAATACAGGGGAAGCGGCTGAAGCTTTCTTT. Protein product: CASSQDNTGEAAEAFF.